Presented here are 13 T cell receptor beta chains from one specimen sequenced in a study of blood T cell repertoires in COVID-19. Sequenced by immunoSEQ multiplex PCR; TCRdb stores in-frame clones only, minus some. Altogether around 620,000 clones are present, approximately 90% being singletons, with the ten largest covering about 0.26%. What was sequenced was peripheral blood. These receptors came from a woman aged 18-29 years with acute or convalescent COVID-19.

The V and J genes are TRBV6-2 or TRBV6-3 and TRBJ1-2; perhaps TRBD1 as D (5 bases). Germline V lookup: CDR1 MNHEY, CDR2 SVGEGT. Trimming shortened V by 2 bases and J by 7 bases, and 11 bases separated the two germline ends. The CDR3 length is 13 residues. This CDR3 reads CASSYGQGGGYTF. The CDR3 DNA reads TGTGCCAGCAGTTACGGGCAGGGAGGTGGCTACACCTTC.

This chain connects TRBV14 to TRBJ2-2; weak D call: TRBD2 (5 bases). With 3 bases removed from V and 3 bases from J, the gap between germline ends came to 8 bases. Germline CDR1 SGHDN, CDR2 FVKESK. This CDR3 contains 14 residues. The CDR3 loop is CASSQYGDTGELFF. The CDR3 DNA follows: TGTGCCAGCAGCCAGTACGGGGACACCGGGGAGCTGTTTTTT.

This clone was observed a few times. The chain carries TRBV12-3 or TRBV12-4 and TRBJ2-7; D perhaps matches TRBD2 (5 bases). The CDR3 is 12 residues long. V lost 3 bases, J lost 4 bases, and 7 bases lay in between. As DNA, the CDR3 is TGTGCCAGCAGTTTGCGGGCGTACGAGCAGTACTTC. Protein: CASSLRAYEQYF.

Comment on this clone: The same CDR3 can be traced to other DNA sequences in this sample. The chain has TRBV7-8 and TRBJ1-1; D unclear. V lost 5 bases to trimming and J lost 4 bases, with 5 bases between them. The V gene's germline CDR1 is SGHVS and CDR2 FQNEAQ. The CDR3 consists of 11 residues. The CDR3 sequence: CASSLITEAFF. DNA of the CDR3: TGTGCCAGCAGCCTTATCACTGAAGCTTTCTTT.

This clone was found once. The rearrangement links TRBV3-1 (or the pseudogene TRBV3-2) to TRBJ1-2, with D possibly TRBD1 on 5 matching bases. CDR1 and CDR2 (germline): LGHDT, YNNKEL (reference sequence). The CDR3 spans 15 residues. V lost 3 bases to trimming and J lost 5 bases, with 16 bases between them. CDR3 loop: CASSQSAGPFYGYTF. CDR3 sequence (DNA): TGTGCCAGCAGCCAGTCAGCAGGGCCATTTTATGGCTACACCTTC.

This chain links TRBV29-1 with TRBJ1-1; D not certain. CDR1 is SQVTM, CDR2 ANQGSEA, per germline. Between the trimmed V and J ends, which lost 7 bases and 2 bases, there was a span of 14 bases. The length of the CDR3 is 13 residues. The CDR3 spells CSASTKLNTEAFF. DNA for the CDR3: TGCAGCGCCTCCACTAAACTTAACACTGAAGCTTTCTTT.

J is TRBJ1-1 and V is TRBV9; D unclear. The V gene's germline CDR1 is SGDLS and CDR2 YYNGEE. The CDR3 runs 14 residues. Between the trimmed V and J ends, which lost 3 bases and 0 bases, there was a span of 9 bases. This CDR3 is CASSGGFLNTEAFF. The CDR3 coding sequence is TGTGCCAGCAGCGGAGGATTTTTGAACACTGAAGCTTTCTTT.

CDR3 amino acids: CASSQGSKIHEQYF. The CDR3 DNA sequence: TGTGCCAGCAGCCAGGGCAGTAAGATCCACGAGCAGTACTTC. J is TRBJ2-7 and V is TRBV3-1 (or the pseudogene TRBV3-2); D call uncertain. Germline V gene sequence: CDR1 LGHDT, CDR2 YNNKEL (reference sequence). The CDR3 has 14 residues. Trimming removed 3 bases from V and 5 bases from J, with 14 bases in between.

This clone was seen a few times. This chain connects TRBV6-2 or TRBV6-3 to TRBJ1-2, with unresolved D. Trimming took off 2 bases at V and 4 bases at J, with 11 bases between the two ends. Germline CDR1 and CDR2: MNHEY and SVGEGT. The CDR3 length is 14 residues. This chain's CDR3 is CASSYGGGAYGYTF. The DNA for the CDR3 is TGTGCCAGCAGTTACGGCGGCGGAGCCTATGGCTACACCTTC.

The CDR3 DNA reads as TGTGCCAGCAGCCCCCCCCGGACAGGGACTGGCTACACCTTC. Residues: CASSPPRTGTGYTF. The chain combines TRBV7-9 with TRBJ1-2, with 8 bases that match TRBD1. The V gene end was trimmed by 5 bases and the J gene end by 7 bases; junction bases not matched to a gene: 9. This CDR3 spans 14 amino acids. The germline gives CDR1 SEHNR, CDR2 FQNEAQ (reference sequence).

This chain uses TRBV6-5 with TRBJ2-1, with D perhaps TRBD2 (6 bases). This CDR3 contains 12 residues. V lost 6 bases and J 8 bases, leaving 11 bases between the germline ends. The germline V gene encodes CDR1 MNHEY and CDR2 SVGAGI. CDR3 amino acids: CASSPGGHEQFF. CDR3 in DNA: TGTGCCAGCAGCCCCGGGGGACATGAGCAGTTCTTC.

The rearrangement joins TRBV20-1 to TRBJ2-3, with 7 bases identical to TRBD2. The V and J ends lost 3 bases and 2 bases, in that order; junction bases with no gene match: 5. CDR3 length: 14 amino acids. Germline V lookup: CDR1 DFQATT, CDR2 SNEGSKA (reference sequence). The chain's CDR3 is CSASVRLATDTQYF. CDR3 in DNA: TGCAGTGCTAGTGTCCGACTAGCCACAGATACGCAGTATTTT.

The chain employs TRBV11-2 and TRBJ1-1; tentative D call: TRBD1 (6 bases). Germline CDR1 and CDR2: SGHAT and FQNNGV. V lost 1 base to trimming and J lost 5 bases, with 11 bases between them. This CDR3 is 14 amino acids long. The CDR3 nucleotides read TGTGCCAGCAGCTTAGGAGGGGGGGGTACTGAAGCTTTCTTT. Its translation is CASSLGGGGTEAFF.